This is a list of T cell receptor beta chains from one sample in a study of neoadjuvant anti-PD-1 for oral cavity cancer. Generated by immunoSEQ multiplex PCR, the TCRdb table keeps only in-frame clones and is missing some. This table has 14,000 to 15,000 clones, 65% to 80% appearing once. The sample in question was PBMCs, obtained before nivolumab (anti-PD-1) treatment. All receptors derive from a person aged 35 to 85 with oral cavity squamous cell carcinoma. Each CDR3 is given with its conserved first and last residue. Each record gives: J gene, V gene, clone size, D gene, CDR3 length, CDR3 protein, CDR3 DNA. A D gene is named only where the DNA matches it firmly. A clone size is listed for some rows: how often the clone was seen (once, few, many), or a class if it is expanded.

J: TRBJ2-5; V: TRBV2; size: -; D: TRBD2; length: 15; CDR3: CASTVEAGGQETQYF; DNA: TGTGCCAGCACCGTAGAAGCGGGGGGGCAAGAGACCCAGTACTTC
J: TRBJ2-3; V: TRBV5-1; size: -; D: -; length: 16; CDR3: CASSFRTYRFTDTQYF; DNA: TGCGCCAGCAGCTTCAGGACCTACCGATTCACAGATACGCAGTATTTT
J: TRBJ1-1; V: TRBV5-6; size: -; D: TRBD1; length: 13; CDR3: CASSTATGFEAFF; DNA: TGTGCCAGCAGCACGGCGACAGGGTTTGAAGCTTTCTTT
J: TRBJ2-2; V: TRBV6-5; size: few; D: TRBD1; length: 13; CDR3: CASRGQGPGELFF; DNA: TGTGCCAGCAGGGGACAGGGCCCCGGGGAGCTGTTTTTT
J: TRBJ1-4; V: TRBV2; size: few; D: TRBD1; length: 14; CDR3: CASRDRWLDEKLFF; DNA: TGTGCCAGCAGGGACAGGTGGCTGGATGAAAAACTGTTTTTT
J: TRBJ2-7; V: TRBV20-1; size: -; D: -; length: 11; CDR3: CSGLREHEQYF; DNA: TGCAGTGGTCTGAGGGAGCACGAGCAGTACTTC
J: TRBJ2-7; V: TRBV6-6; size: -; D: TRBD2; length: 15; CDR3: CASSPSGTLWYEQYF; DNA: TGTGCCAGCAGCCCTAGCGGGACCCTTTGGTACGAGCAGTACTTC
J: TRBJ1-2; V: TRBV2; size: -; D: TRBD1; length: 14; CDR3: CATNYRGPNYGYTF; DNA: TGTGCCACCAATTACAGGGGACCTAACTATGGCTACACCTTC
J: TRBJ1-1; V: TRBV10-3; size: -; D: -; length: 14; CDR3: CAISPTGGSTEAFF; DNA: TGTGCCATCAGTCCGACGGGGGGGAGCACTGAAGCTTTCTTT
J: TRBJ2-7; V: TRBV5-1; size: -; D: TRBD2; length: 18; CDR3: CASSPVPGLAGVVSEQYF; DNA: TGCGCCAGCAGCCCCGTCCCGGGACTAGCGGGAGTGGTAAGCGAGCAGTACTTC
J: TRBJ2-5; V: TRBV30; size: -; D: -; length: 14; CDR3: CAWKSWGQGETQYF; DNA: TGTGCCTGGAAGTCCTGGGGACAAGGCGAGACCCAGTACTTC